This record concerns one TCR beta chain sequence. The sampling schedule covered blood at baseline, cycle 4 day 1, and cycle 7 day 1. This entry belongs to a study of OX40 agonist ivuxolimab in advanced cancers. Study background: Patients got intravenous ivuxolimab at 0.01 to 10 mg/kg every 2 weeks.

Assay used: immunoSEQ multiplex PCR; TCRdb lists only in-frame clones, some missing. The repertoire consists of 90,000 to 100,000 clones, with around 88% occurring once and the leading ten covering approximately 0.54%. This sequence was found in an adult with an advanced solid tumor such as melanoma, head and neck, liver or kidney cancer. The material sequenced was CD4+ or CD8+ T cells sorted from blood, taken in a trial of the OX40 agonist ivuxolimab.

Here the CDR3 reads CASRTDGGANVLTF. The CDR3 bases are TGTGCCAGCAGAACGGATGGAGGGGCCAACGTCCTGACTTTC. The chain carries TRBV6-5 and TRBJ2-6; D unresolved. The ends were cut back, 6 bases at V and 4 bases at J, with 10 bases in the middle. The CDR3 covers 14 residues. Per germline, CDR1 MNHEY and CDR2 SVGAGI.